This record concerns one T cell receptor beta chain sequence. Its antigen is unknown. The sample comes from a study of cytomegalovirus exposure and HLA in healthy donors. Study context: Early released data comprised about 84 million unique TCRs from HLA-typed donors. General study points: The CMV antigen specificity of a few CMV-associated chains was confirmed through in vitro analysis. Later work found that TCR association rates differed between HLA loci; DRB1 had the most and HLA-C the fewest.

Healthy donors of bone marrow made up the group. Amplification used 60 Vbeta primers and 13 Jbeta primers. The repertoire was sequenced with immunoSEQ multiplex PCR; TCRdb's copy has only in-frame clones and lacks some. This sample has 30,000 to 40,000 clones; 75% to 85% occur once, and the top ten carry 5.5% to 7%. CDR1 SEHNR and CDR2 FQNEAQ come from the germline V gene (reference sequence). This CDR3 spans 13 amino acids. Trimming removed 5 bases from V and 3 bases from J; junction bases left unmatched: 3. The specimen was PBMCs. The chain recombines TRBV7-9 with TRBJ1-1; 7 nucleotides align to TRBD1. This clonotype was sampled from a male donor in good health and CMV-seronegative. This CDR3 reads CASSPTGDTEAFF. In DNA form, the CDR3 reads TGTGCCAGCAGCCCCACAGGGGACACTGAAGCTTTCTTT.